The 20 T cell receptor beta chains reported below all come from one sample, sequenced in a study of T-cell memory formation after mild COVID-19. MiXCR was run by TCRdb on the 5' RACE reads, yielding one entry per CDR3 protein. The table has fewer than 450,000 distinct CDR3 sequences, less than 25% seen once. Sequences were obtained from PBMCs or a T cell subset sorted from them (not recorded which). These receptors originate from an adult woman who had mild COVID-19 (a few samples of this study predate the infection). Cell type and time point are not known.

The chain is built from TRBV4-2 and TRBJ2-7, with D possibly TRBD1 on 5 matching bases. The V gene's germline CDR1 is LGHNA and CDR2 YNFKEQ. V gave up 1 base and J gave up 7 bases, with 17 bases separating them. This CDR3 has 15 residues. The CDR3 DNA reads as TGTGCCAGCAGCCAAGGGGCAGGGCCACTTGGAGAGCAGTACTTC. It is translated as CASSQGAGPLGEQYF.

CDR3 DNA sequence: TGCGCCAGCAGCCAAGATTCCGGGACAGGGGCCTATGGCTACACCTTC. Encoded protein: CASSQDSGTGAYGYTF. J is TRBJ1-2 and V is TRBV4-1; 10 nucleotides line up with TRBD1. The CDR3 is 16 amino acids. Germline CDR1 is MGHRA and CDR2 is YSYEKL. The V gene end was trimmed by 0 bases and the J gene end by 4 bases; junction bases not matched to a gene: 5.

The rearrangement links TRBV20-1 to TRBJ2-5; 14 positions agree with TRBD2. Germline V gene data show CDR1 as DFQATT and CDR2 as SNEGSKA (reference sequence). V trimming: 5 bases; J trimming: 4 bases; junction bases outside the gene matches: 9. The CDR3 is 16 amino acids. In DNA, the CDR3 is TGCAGTGCTCCCAGACTAGCGGGGGGGCCTGGAGAGACCCAGTACTTC. Translating it yields CSAPRLAGGPGETQYF.

This clonotype came up many times. The J gene is TRBJ2-7, the V gene TRBV3-1; 7 positions agree with TRBD1. The CDR3 consists of 13 residues. V was clipped by 0 bases and J by 6 bases; unmatched bases: 2. Germline V gives CDR1 LGHDT, CDR2 YNNKEL (reference sequence). CDR3 residues: CASSQDDRAEQYF. The CDR3 DNA reads as TGTGCCAGCAGCCAAGACGACAGGGCCGAGCAGTACTTC.

The chain joins TRBV12-3 or TRBV12-4 to TRBJ2-1; 8 bases are a match to TRBD1. This CDR3 is built from 14 residues. The V segment lost 2 bases and the J segment 8 bases; nucleotides outside the gene matches: 5. CDR3 coding DNA: TGTGCCAGCAGTTTATCAGGGGGCGCGGATGAGCAGTTCTTC. This codes for CASSLSGGADEQFF.

The chain couples TRBV20-1 to TRBJ2-2; 8 bases match TRBD2. Per the germline V gene, CDR1 is DFQATT and CDR2 is SNEGSKA (reference sequence). V trimming: 1 base; J trimming: 4 bases; junction bases outside the gene matches: 8. The CDR3 has 16 amino acids. Here the CDR3 DNA reads TGCAGTGCTAGAGTTGGGGCGGGAGGAGGCACCGGGGAGCTGTTTTTT. Its translation: CSARVGAGGGTGELFF.

This clonotype was detected only a few times. The J gene is TRBJ2-2, the V gene TRBV2; D is uncertain. The germline V and J ends were trimmed by 1 base and 0 bases, with 3 bases remaining between them. The CDR3 extends over 14 amino acids. Germline CDR1 is SNHLY and CDR2 is FYNNEI. The CDR3: CASSEGPNTGELFF. The CDR3 DNA reads as TGTGCCAGCAGTGAAGGCCCGAACACCGGGGAGCTGTTTTTT.

The chain is built from TRBV3-1 and TRBJ1-2, with D hard to call. The CDR3 extends over 13 amino acids. Deletions cut 3 bases from V and 4 bases from J, with 9 bases between. Germline V CDR1 and CDR2: LGHDT, YNNKEL (reference sequence). Written as DNA, the CDR3 is TGTGCCAGCAGCCAGGAGGGCCCCTATGGCTACACCTTC. As protein: CASSQEGPYGYTF.

The genes are TRBV7-3 and TRBJ2-1; 10 bases match TRBD2. V shed 5 bases, J shed 10 bases, and the junction held 17 bases outside the gene matches. The CDR3 runs 17 residues. CDR1 SGHTA and CDR2 FQGTGA come from the germline V gene. The CDR3 nucleotides read TGTGCCAGCAGCGCATCCCGGGCTAGCGGGAGAGGGAGGGAGCAGTTCTTC. Protein: CASSASRASGRGREQFF.

This clonotype has just a few counts. The chain combines TRBV18 with TRBJ2-7, with D tentatively TRBD1 (5 bases). Trimming cost V 1 base and J 0 bases, with 10 bases left between them. The CDR3 runs 15 residues. Germline V gene data show CDR1 as KGHSH and CDR2 as LQKENI. CDR3 in amino acids: CASSPHQGSSYEQYF. Written as DNA, the CDR3 is TGTGCCAGCTCACCACATCAGGGCAGCTCCTACGAGCAGTACTTC.

V usage is TRBV12-3 or TRBV12-4 and J usage is TRBJ1-1, with a possible D match to TRBD1 (5 bases). V was trimmed by 10 bases and J by 5 bases, leaving 11 bases between them. The CDR3 length is 11 residues. DNA for the CDR3: TGTGCCACCGTCCGGGGGACTGAAGCTTTCTTT. Translating gives CATVRGTEAFF.

This clonotype came up a few times. The chain recombines TRBV6-5 with TRBJ2-7; D is unclear. Trimming left V 7 bases short and J 3 bases short, with 13 bases between. CDR3 length: 13 amino acids. Germline lookup yields CDR1 MNHEY and CDR2 SVGAGI. The CDR3 DNA is TGTGCCAGCACGGCAGTGGGATACTACGAGCAGTACTTC. As protein: CASTAVGYYEQYF.

The V and J genes are TRBV18 and TRBJ2-7; D is unclear. The V and J ends lost 3 bases and 2 bases respectively, with 8 bases between them. The CDR3 contains 13 residues. Germline loops: CDR1 KGHSH, CDR2 LQKENI. CDR3 coding DNA: TGTGCCAGCTCACCGTGGACGGCCTACGAGCAGTACTTC. Its translation is CASSPWTAYEQYF.

V gene TRBV7-2 combines with J gene TRBJ1-5; 8 bases align to TRBD1. This CDR3 comprises 21 residues. Losses at the gene ends were 2 bases for V and 5 bases for J; bases not matched to a gene: 23. Germline V lookup: CDR1 SGHTA, CDR2 FQGNSA. The CDR3 is CASSLLDVGTGGFIGDQPQHF. The CDR3 coding sequence is TGTGCCAGCAGCTTATTAGACGTGGGGACAGGCGGTTTTATCGGTGATCAGCCCCAGCATTTT.

This clonotype showed up just a few times. This chain joins TRBV2 and TRBJ2-7, with 7 bases matching TRBD1. The CDR3 runs to 12 residues. Germline CDR1 and CDR2: SNHLY and FYNNEI. V gave up 6 bases and J gave up 3 bases; unmatched junction bases: 2. CDR3 in amino acids: CASRRGHYEQYF. The CDR3 DNA reads TGTGCCAGCAGGAGGGGGCACTACGAGCAGTACTTC.

The chain uses TRBV9 and TRBJ2-7; D unclear. V was trimmed by 0 bases and J by 4 bases, leaving 5 bases between them. CDR3 length: 12 residues. Germline lookup yields CDR1 SGDLS and CDR2 YYNGEE. The CDR3 reads CASSVDSYEQYF. The CDR3 DNA follows: TGTGCCAGCAGCGTAGACTCTTACGAGCAGTACTTC.

The gene calls are TRBV5-1 and TRBJ1-1, with D perhaps matching TRBD1 (6 bases). Trimming shortened V by 2 bases and J by 2 bases, and 10 bases separated the two germline ends. This CDR3 comprises 14 residues. Germline V gene sequence: CDR1 SGHRS, CDR2 YFSETQ. CDR3 bases: TGCGCCAGCAGCTTCCTCAGGGGAAACACTGAAGCTTTCTTT. This encodes CASSFLRGNTEAFF.

This chain links TRBV28 with TRBJ1-3; 10 nucleotides align to TRBD1. The CDR3 has 17 residues. J lost 6 bases, V lost 7 bases, and 15 bases had no gene match. Germline V gene sequence: CDR1 MDHEN, CDR2 SYDVKM. CDR3 protein: CASNPNLSGTGENTIYF. CDR3 in DNA: TGTGCCAGCAACCCCAATCTTTCCGGGACAGGGGAAAACACCATATATTTT.

The chain combines TRBV12-3 or TRBV12-4 with TRBJ1-2; D is perhaps TRBD1 (5 bases). Trimming took off 8 bases at V and 3 bases at J, with 19 bases between the two ends. CDR3 length equals 15 residues. The CDR3, as DNA: TGTGCCAGCTATTCGGAACTCGGGGCAGACTATGGCTACACCTTC. Amino acid sequence: CASYSELGADYGYTF.

The chain has TRBV4-2 and TRBJ1-2; 8 bases match TRBD1. Germline CDR1 is LGHNA and CDR2 is YNFKEQ. The CDR3 is made up of 15 amino acids. V trimming: 7 bases; J trimming: 2 bases; junction bases outside the gene matches: 9. Here the CDR3 DNA reads TGTGCCAGCACCCGGCGGGGACAGGAGAACTATGGCTACACCTTC. Translation: CASTRRGQENYGYTF.